Listed below are T cell receptor beta chains from one sample, sequenced in a study of T cell repertoires in cytomegalovirus infection. No antigen has been assigned to these receptors. TCRdb reprocessed the reads with MiXCR, giving one entry per CDR3 protein. The sample lists approximately 990,000 distinct CDR3 sequences, approximately 31% occurring once. Material: cultured CD8+ T cells from PBMCs, obtained from culture after CMV antigen stimulation. These TCRs come from a human donor in good health (CMV status not recorded). Some clones in this sample may be carry-over from other donors' samples. The CDR3 runs from the conserved cysteine through the conserved F or W. The D gene is left open where the match is weak. Size tells how often a clone was seen (once, few, many) or the class of an expanded clone, and some rows leave it out.

size	V	D	J	DNA	CDR3
many	TRBV7-6	.	TRBJ2-3	TGTGCCAGCAGCTTAGTCACAGTCCAATCAGATACGCAGTATTTT	CASSLVTVQSDTQYF
many	TRBV7-6	.	TRBJ2-3	TGTGCCAGCAGCTTGGCAGGGGCCATAGTGTATTTT	CASSLAGAIVYF
.	TRBV2	.	TRBJ2-2	TGTGCCAGCAGTGGGCCCGGGGCTAGCGTGAACACCGGGGAGCTGTTTTTT	CASSGPGASVNTGELFF
few	TRBV20-1	TRBD2	TRBJ2-2	TGCAGTGCTAGCGTGCGGGGAGGGCGGACCGGGGAGCTGTTTTTT	CSASVRGGRTGELFF
few	TRBV7-4	TRBD2	TRBJ2-2	TGTGCCAGCAGCCAAGCCGGGACTAGGAACACCGGGGAGCTGTTTTTT	CASSQAGTRNTGELFF
few	TRBV11-2	.	TRBJ2-1	TGTGCCATCTGGGGGGGGGACAGCGTTATCGGCAATGAGCAGTTCTTC	CAIWGGDSVIGNEQFF
.	TRBV11-3	TRBD2	TRBJ2-1	TGTGCCAGCAGCTACGTCCGAGGGGCGGGGGGGGGAAATGAGCAGATCTTC	CASSYVRGAGGGNEQIF
few	TRBV6-2/TRBV6-3	.	TRBJ2-4	TGTGCCAGCAGTTTCGACAGAAACATTCAGTACTTC	CASSFDRNIQYF
few	TRBV7-3	TRBD2	TRBJ2-5	TGTGCCAGCAGCTTACTAGCGGGGGGGCCTCAGACCCAGTACTTC	CASSLLAGGPQTQYF
many	TRBV7-9	TRBD1	TRBJ2-5	TGTGCCAGCAGCCGTATACCGGGACAGGGGTACCAAGAGACCCAGTACTTC	CASSRIPGQGYQETQYF
.	TRBV20-1	.	TRBJ2-5	TGCAGTGCTAGGGGACTTCAAGAGACCCAGTACTTC	CSARGLQETQYF
few	TRBV13	.	TRBJ2-1	TGTGCCAGCAGCCCTGGGGGGATAGGAGTTAATGATGAGCAGTTCTTC	CASSPGGIGVNDEQFF
few	TRBV11-2	.	TRBJ1-1	TGTGCCAGCAGCCTACACAGGGCGATGAACACTGAAGCTTTCTTT	CASSLHRAMNTEAFF
.	TRBV6-6	.	TRBJ1-1	TGTGCCAGCAGCCGCCCTGGAGGAGGGTGGGAGGGTGAAGCTTTCTTT	CASSRPGGGWEGEAFF
few	TRBV19	.	TRBJ1-1	TGTGCCAGTGGGGGGGGGGACAACTCACCGATTGAAGCTTTCTTT	CASGGGDNSPIEAFF
few	TRBV7-9	TRBD2	TRBJ2-3	TGTGCCAGCAGCAGTAGGCCGACTAGCGCTACAGATACGCAGTATTTT	CASSSRPTSATDTQYF